This T cell receptor beta chain derives from a study of blood T cell repertoires in COVID-19. Germline V gene sequence: CDR1 LNHDA, CDR2 SQIVND (reference sequence). This CDR3 spans 15 amino acids. The V gene lost 3 bases and the J gene lost 4 bases, with 16 bases spanning the gap. TCRdb's table, derived via immunoSEQ multiplex PCR, lists solely in-frame clones and lacks some. The sample includes fewer than 250,000 clones, 89% seen only once; the top ten take approximately 8%. The sequence derives from a woman aged 18-29 years who had recovered from COVID-19. The sequencing input was PBMCs or T cells enriched from blood (not recorded which). The chain has TRBV19 and TRBJ2-7; the D gene is possibly TRBD1 (6 bases). The CDR3 region has the DNA TGTGCCAGTAGTATCGCCGTACAGGGTCAATACGAGCAGTACTTC. Protein: CASSIAVQGQYEQYF.